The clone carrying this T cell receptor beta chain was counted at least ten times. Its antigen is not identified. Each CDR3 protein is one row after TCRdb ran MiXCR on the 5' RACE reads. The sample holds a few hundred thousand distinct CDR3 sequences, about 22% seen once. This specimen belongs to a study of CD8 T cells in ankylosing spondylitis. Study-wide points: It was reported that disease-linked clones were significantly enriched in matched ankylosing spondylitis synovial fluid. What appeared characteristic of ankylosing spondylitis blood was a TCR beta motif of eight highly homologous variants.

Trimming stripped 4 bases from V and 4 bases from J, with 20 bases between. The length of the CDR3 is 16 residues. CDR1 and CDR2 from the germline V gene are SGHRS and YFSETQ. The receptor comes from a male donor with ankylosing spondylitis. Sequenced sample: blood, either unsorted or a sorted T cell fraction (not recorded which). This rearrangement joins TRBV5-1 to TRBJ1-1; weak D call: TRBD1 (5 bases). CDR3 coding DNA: TGCGCCAGCAGCCCGTTTGCCAGGGAGGTGAGCACTGAAGCTTTCTTT. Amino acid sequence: CASSPFAREVSTEAFF.